Listed here are 27 T cell receptor beta chains from one sample, sequenced in a study of cytomegalovirus exposure and HLA in healthy donors. Researchers ran the PCR with 60 Vbeta and 13 Jbeta primers. Profiled with immunoSEQ multiplex PCR; TCRdb holds only in-frame clones, not every one. This sample has approximately 190,000 clones; around 85% occur once, and the top ten carry 3.8%. The material sequenced was PBMCs. Receptor source: a man aged 50 to 59 in good health and CMV-seronegative.

The chain recombines TRBV19 with TRBJ2-7, with 9 bases identical to TRBD1. Trimming cost V 8 bases and J 3 bases; bases outside gene matches: 5. The germline V gene has CDR1 LNHDA and CDR2 SQIVND (reference sequence). CDR3 length equals 13 residues. The CDR3 region has the DNA TGTGCCAGTCAAGGACAGGGGTTCTACGAGCAGTACTTC. Its translation is CASQGQGFYEQYF.

The CDR3 is CASTLGVGSYEQYF. CDR3 DNA: TGTGCCAGCACCCTAGGGGTAGGGTCCTACGAGCAGTACTTC. The chain is built from TRBV6-5 and TRBJ2-7, with a tentative D call TRBD1 (5 bases). CDR3 length equals 14 residues. Trimming pared 7 bases from V and 1 base from J, leaving 14 bases between. From germline, CDR1 is MNHEY and CDR2 SVGAGI.

This sequence joins TRBV5-1 and TRBJ2-7; 7 bases match TRBD2. V lost 2 bases to trimming and J lost 6 bases; unmatched junction nucleotides: 8. Germline V gene sequence: CDR1 SGHRS, CDR2 YFSETQ. The CDR3 contains 14 residues. The CDR3 loop reads CASSFRGEKGEQYF. The CDR3 region has the DNA TGCGCCAGCAGCTTCCGGGGGGAAAAGGGCGAGCAGTACTTC.

The gene calls are TRBV11-2 and TRBJ2-7; 7 positions match TRBD1. CDR1 is SGHAT and CDR2 is FQNNGV in the germline V gene. CDR3 size: 15 residues. V lost 0 bases and J lost 3; bases outside the gene matches: 5. CDR3: CASSLDPGQYYEQYF. The CDR3 DNA reads TGTGCCAGCAGCTTAGATCCGGGACAGTACTACGAGCAGTACTTC.

V is TRBV2 and J is TRBJ2-2; the D gene is possibly TRBD1 (6 bases). The CDR3 contains 15 residues. Germline CDR1 is SNHLY and CDR2 is FYNNEI. The ends were cut back, 4 bases at V and 0 bases at J, with 9 bases in the middle. CDR3 in DNA: TGTGCCAGCAGTGGAGAGGGGGCGAACACCGGGGAGCTGTTTTTT. Encoded protein: CASSGEGANTGELFF.

The chain combines TRBV5-1 with TRBJ1-6; D possibly corresponds to TRBD1 (5 bases). Looked up from germline, CDR1 is SGHRS and CDR2 is YFSETQ. V dropped 0 bases and J dropped 8 bases, with 12 bases sitting between them. This CDR3 spans 15 amino acids. In DNA form, the CDR3 reads TGCGCCAGCAGCTTGGGTTCCAGGGTCCATTCACCCCTCCACTTT. Translating gives CASSLGSRVHSPLHF.

This clone was counted between two and nine times. The chain carries TRBV5-6 and TRBJ2-4, with no clear D. The CDR3 totals 14 residues. Germline V lookup: CDR1 SGHDT, CDR2 YYEEEE. Trimming stripped 4 bases from V and 6 bases from J, with 14 bases between. The CDR3 sequence is CASSMAPNVNIQYF. Written as DNA, the CDR3 is TGTGCCAGCAGCATGGCCCCTAACGTAAACATTCAGTACTTC.

Comments on this clone: The identical CDR3 is also encoded by other nucleotide sequences in the sample. The chain uses TRBV5-1 and TRBJ2-5; 7 bases are a match to TRBD1. Germline CDR1 and CDR2: SGHRS and YFSETQ. The CDR3 loop spans 14 amino acids. V lost 1 base to trimming and J lost 4 bases; unmatched junction nucleotides: 4. The CDR3 region is CASSLRDSRETQYF. CDR3 in DNA: TGCGCCAGCAGCTTGCGGGACAGCAGAGAGACCCAGTACTTC.

The chain employs TRBV14 and TRBJ1-5, with unresolved D. V lost 0 bases, J lost 6 bases, and 6 bases lay in between. CDR3 length equals 13 residues. Germline V gives CDR1 SGHDN, CDR2 FVKESK. This chain's CDR3 is CASSQDFSQPQHF. In nucleotides, the CDR3 is TGTGCCAGCAGCCAAGATTTTAGTCAGCCCCAGCATTTT.

This clone showed up just a few times. The chain is built from TRBV11-2 and TRBJ1-6; 7 bases map to TRBD1. J lost 7 bases, V lost 2 bases, and 11 bases had no gene match. The germline CDR1 and CDR2 sequences are SGHAT and FQNNGV. This CDR3 comprises 17 residues. CDR3 sequence (DNA): TGTGCCAGCAGCTTATACAGGGGCGCCATGACCAATTCACCCCTCCACTTT. This sequence encodes CASSLYRGAMTNSPLHF.

V usage is TRBV20-1 and J usage is TRBJ2-3; perhaps TRBD2 as D (5 bases). Trimming shortened V by 6 bases and J by 3 bases, and 7 bases separated the two germline ends. Germline CDR1 DFQATT, CDR2 SNEGSKA (reference sequence). This CDR3 spans 11 amino acids. The CDR3, as DNA: TGCAGTGCGGGGAGAACAGATACGCAGTATTTT. Translation: CSAGRTDTQYF.

The chain carries TRBV11-3 and TRBJ2-5; 8 bases are shared with TRBD2. With V trimmed by 1 base and J by 4 bases, 11 bases remained unmatched. Germline V gene data show CDR1 as SGHNT and CDR2 as YENEEA. This CDR3 region has 17 residues. CDR3 sequence reads: CASSLGPPAGVSETQYF. CDR3 bases: TGTGCCAGCAGCTTAGGGCCCCCAGCGGGGGTGTCAGAGACCCAGTACTTC.

The V gene is TRBV5-6, the J gene TRBJ2-7; 8 bases map to TRBD1. After removal of 4 bases from V and 2 bases from J, the junction contained 8 bases not matched to a gene. Germline CDR1 and CDR2: SGHDT and YYEEEE. The CDR3 has 15 residues. CDR3 nucleotides: TGTGCCAGCAGCCTTCAGGGGGCCGAACCCTACGAGCAGTACTTC. Protein sequence: CASSLQGAEPYEQYF.

The chain links TRBV5-1 to TRBJ2-1; D possibly corresponds to TRBD2 (5 bases). V lost 1 base, J lost 0 bases, and 11 bases lay in between. Per germline, CDR1 SGHRS and CDR2 YFSETQ. The CDR3 consists of 16 residues. CDR3 protein: CASSLSSGNSYNEQFF. In DNA form, the CDR3 reads TGCGCCAGCAGCTTGTCGTCGGGGAACTCCTACAATGAGCAGTTCTTC.

With respect to this clone: The same CDR3 can be traced to other DNA sequences in this sample. This chain uses TRBV2 with TRBJ2-2, with TRBD2 matching 9 bases. Germline V gene sequence: CDR1 SNHLY, CDR2 FYNNEI. The CDR3 has 14 amino acids. Trimming removed 5 bases from V and 4 bases from J; junction bases left unmatched: 2. CDR3 nucleotide sequence: TGTGCCAGCAGTCTGCGGGGGGGCACCGGGGAGCTGTTTTTT. Its protein product is CASSLRGGTGELFF.

This chain uses TRBV6-1 with TRBJ1-1; a possible D gene is TRBD1 (6 bases). Trimming took off 4 bases at V and 5 bases at J, with 14 bases between the two ends. The CDR3 is 14 amino acids. The germline CDR1 and CDR2 sequences are MNHNS and SASEGT. Here the CDR3 reads CASSGEFGQTEAFF. In DNA form, the CDR3 reads TGTGCCAGCAGTGGGGAATTTGGACAGACTGAAGCTTTCTTT.

The chain employs TRBV20-1 and TRBJ1-1; D may be TRBD1 (5 bases). The CDR3 length is 11 residues. V was trimmed by 4 bases and J by 11 bases, leaving 14 bases between them. Germline-derived CDR1 and CDR2 are DFQATT and SNEGSKA (reference sequence). The CDR3 DNA reads as TGCAGTGCTAATACGTGGGGGGATGCTTTCTTT. As protein: CSANTWGDAFF.

The genes are TRBV5-6 and TRBJ1-5; 7 bases map to TRBD1. This CDR3 has 14 residues. Germline lookup yields CDR1 SGHDT and CDR2 YYEEEE. Unmatched junction bases numbered 5, after V lost 2 bases and J lost 6 bases. The CDR3 coding sequence is TGTGCCAGCAGCTTCCGACAGGGTGGTCAGCCCCAGCATTTT. Amino acid sequence: CASSFRQGGQPQHF.

As concerns this clone: A read error may account for a junction end that differs from germline. The chain recombines TRBV7-9 with TRBJ1-6, with a weak D call TRBD1 (5 bases). The CDR3 runs 17 residues. The germline gives CDR1 SEHNR, CDR2 FQNEAQ (reference sequence). CDR3 in amino acids: CSSSLSMTQGNGSPLHF. In nucleotides, the CDR3 is TGTTCCAGCAGCTTATCAATGACCCAGGGTAATGGGTCACCCCTCCACTTT. Together with reference TRBV7-9 and TRBJ1-6, the CDR3 gives the full variable domain: DTGVSQNPRHKITKRGQNVTFRCDPISEHNRLYWYRQTLGQGPEFLTYFQNEAQLEKSRLLSDRFSAERPKGSFSTLEIQRTEQGDSAMYLCSSSLSMTQGNGSPLHFGNGTRLTVT.

This clone was recorded only once. Germline and junction disagree at one end, which may indicate a read error. This specimen includes other DNA sequences encoding the same CDR3. The chain joins TRBV6-1 to TRBJ2-7, with 7 positions matching TRBD1. This CDR3 region has 12 residues. Germline V CDR1 and CDR2: MNHNS, SASEGT. This chain's CDR3 is CASSEQGHEQYF. CDR3 DNA: TGTGCCAGCAGCGAACAGGGGCACGAGCAATACTTC.

This clone came up a few times. The chain recombines TRBV4-3 with TRBJ1-3; 7 bases line up with TRBD1. The CDR3 length is 16 residues. Germline assignment: CDR1 LGHNA and CDR2 YSLEER. Trimming removed 2 bases from V and 2 bases from J; junction bases left unmatched: 6. CDR3 nucleotides: TGCGCCAGCAGCCAACCTACAGGGGTAACTGGAAACACCATATATTTT. This translates into CASSQPTGVTGNTIYF.

The chain is built from TRBV7-9 and TRBJ1-2; D is perhaps TRBD1 (5 bases). Germline V lookup: CDR1 SEHNR, CDR2 FQNEAQ (reference sequence). Trimming cost V 3 bases and J 5 bases, with 16 bases left between them. The CDR3 loop spans 15 amino acids. CDR3 nucleotides: TGTGCCAGCAGCTTCGACGACAGACAAGATTATGGCTACACCTTC. This codes for CASSFDDRQDYGYTF. Full variable domain (remainder filled in from reference TRBV7-9 and TRBJ1-2): DTGVSQNPRHKITKRGQNVTFRCDPISEHNRLYWYRQTLGQGPEFLTYFQNEAQLEKSRLLSDRFSAERPKGSFSTLEIQRTEQGDSAMYLCASSFDDRQDYGYTFGSGTRLTVV.

This clone has just a few counts. The chain links TRBV7-2 to TRBJ2-7; 15 nucleotides align to TRBD2. This CDR3 comprises 17 residues. The germline gives CDR1 SGHTA, CDR2 FQGNSA. V lost 5 bases to trimming and J lost 1 base; unmatched junction nucleotides: 6. In DNA form, the CDR3 reads TGTGCCAGCAGCCCTGGGACTAGCGGGGGGCCTTCCTACGAGCAGTACTTC. Its protein product is CASSPGTSGGPSYEQYF.

The chain links TRBV4-3 to TRBJ1-6; 9 bases fit TRBD1. The J segment lost 3 bases and the V segment lost 3 bases, leaving 3 bases of the junction unmatched. This CDR3 has 16 amino acids. CDR1 is LGHNA, CDR2 YSLEER, per germline. The CDR3 DNA follows: TGCGCCAGCAGCCAGGGGACAGGGTACTATAATTCACCCCTCCACTTT. This encodes CASSQGTGYYNSPLHF.

CDR3 nucleotide sequence: TGTGCCAGCACCCTTTCCCCGGGGGATACGCAGTATTTT. Protein: CASTLSPGDTQYF. The rearrangement joins TRBV7-2 to TRBJ2-3; TRBD2 might be the D (5 bases). Germline lookup yields CDR1 SGHTA and CDR2 FQGNSA. V was shortened by 7 bases and J by 6 bases, with 14 bases between the two germline ends. This CDR3 has 13 residues. Full variable domain (rest looked up from reference TRBV7-2 and TRBJ2-3): GAGVSQSPSNKVTEKGKDVELRCDPISGHTALYWYRQSLGQGLEFLIYFQGNSAPDKSGLPSDRFSAERTGGSVSTLTIQRTQQEDSAVYLCASTLSPGDTQYFGPGTRLTVL.

The J gene is TRBJ2-3, the V gene TRBV7-9, with a tentative D call TRBD1 (8 bases). The CDR3 totals 16 residues. The germline V and J ends were trimmed by 4 bases and 2 bases, with 16 bases remaining between them. Germline V lookup: CDR1 SEHNR, CDR2 FQNEAQ (reference sequence). The DNA of the CDR3 is TGTGCCAGCAGCTCTTGGACAGGGAGGGACACAGATACGCAGTATTTT. Translating gives CASSSWTGRDTDTQYF.

The V and J genes are TRBV28 and TRBJ2-6; TRBD2 aligns across 9 bases. With 3 bases clipped from V and 0 bases from J, the junction kept 6 bases outside the gene matches. The CDR3 is 18 residues long. From germline, CDR1 is MDHEN and CDR2 SYDVKM. The CDR3 coding sequence is TGTGCCAGCAGTTTCGTAGCGGGGGCCTCCTCTGGGGCCAACGTCCTGACTTTC. Amino acid sequence: CASSFVAGASSGANVLTF.